The 31 T cell receptor beta chains listed next were all sequenced from one sample in a study of human T cells and chemical hapten exposure. Time point noted: pre-sensitization, week 0. The treatment denotes: therapeutic diphenylcyclopropenone sensitization with weekly scalp DPC. TCRdb redid the calling of the RACE reads with MiXCR, one entry per CDR3 protein. The table records 250,000 or so distinct CDR3 sequences, about 9.4% of them present only once. Sequencing was performed on whole blood, taken in connection with sensitization to the hapten diphenylcyclopropenone (DPC). These receptor sequences come from a woman aged 35 to 49 with alopecia areata. Some clones in this sample may be carry-over from other donors' samples.

J is TRBJ2-5 and V is TRBV3-1, with unresolved D. The CDR3 loop spans 12 amino acids. V shed 4 bases and J shed 2 bases, with 5 bases lying between them. CDR1 and CDR2 from the germline V gene are LGHDT and YNNKEL (reference sequence). The CDR3 sequence: CASSPFQETQYF. In DNA, the CDR3 is TGTGCCAGCAGCCCGTTTCAAGAGACCCAGTACTTC.

The CDR3 nucleotides read TGTGCCAGCAGCGTAGCGTGGACAGGGGTTTACGAGCAGTACTTC. Residues: CASSVAWTGVYEQYF. The chain uses TRBV9 and TRBJ2-7, with TRBD1 matching 9 bases. There are 15 residues in the CDR3. Germline CDR1 reads SGDLS; CDR2 reads YYNGEE. V was pared by 0 bases and J by 4 bases, with 5 bases of the junction left unmatched. Complete variable domain (other parts from reference TRBV9 and TRBJ2-7): DSGVTQTPKHLITATGQRVTLRCSPRSGDLSVYWYQQSLDQGLQFLIQYYNGEERAKGNILERFSAQQFPDLHSELNLSSLELGDSALYFCASSVAWTGVYEQYFGPGTRLTVT.

This chain joins TRBV24-1 and TRBJ2-5, with 8 bases fitting TRBD2. The ends lost 7 bases at V and 0 bases at J; junction bases unmatched: 9. The germline CDR1 and CDR2 sequences are KGHDR and SFDVKD. This CDR3 contains 16 residues. Here the CDR3 reads CATSGVGLEDQETQYF. The CDR3 nucleotides are TGTGCCACCAGCGGCGTGGGACTAGAGGACCAAGAGACCCAGTACTTC.

This clonotype was observed a handful of times. The V and J genes are TRBV7-3 and TRBJ2-2; D gene unclear. V dropped 0 bases and J dropped 6 bases, with 2 bases sitting between them. Per the germline V gene, CDR1 is SGHTA and CDR2 is FQGTGA. The CDR3 has 12 amino acids. The CDR3 coding sequence is TGTGCCAGCAGCTTAACTGCCGGGGAGCTGTTTTTT. This encodes CASSLTAGELFF.

This chain links TRBV12-3 or TRBV12-4 with TRBJ1-6; D remains ambiguous. V dropped 0 bases and J dropped 7 bases, with 4 bases sitting between them. This CDR3 contains 13 residues. The CDR3 bases are TGTGCCAGCAGTTTAGCAAGCAATTCACCCCTCCACTTT. Translation: CASSLASNSPLHF.

This clonotype was seen a handful of times. This chain joins TRBV18 and TRBJ1-4, with TRBD1 identical over 12 bases. Germline lookup yields CDR1 KGHSH and CDR2 LQKENI. The V and J ends lost 6 bases and 3 bases, in that order; junction bases with no gene match: 11. There are 18 residues in the CDR3. The CDR3 protein is CASSYVPGQGASNEKLFF. In nucleotides, the CDR3 is TGTGCCAGCTCTTACGTCCCGGGACAGGGGGCATCTAATGAAAAACTGTTTTTT. Supplemented by reference TRBV18 and TRBJ1-4, the full variable domain reads NAGVMQNPRHLVRRRGQEARLRCSPMKGHSHVYWYRQLPEEGLKFMVYLQKENIIDESGMPKERFSAEFPKEGPSILRIQQVVRGDSAAYFCASSYVPGQGASNEKLFFGSGTQLSVL.

This clonotype has ten or more counts. The rearrangement uses TRBV6-5 and TRBJ1-6, with D maybe TRBD1 (5 bases). The V gene's germline CDR1 is MNHEY and CDR2 SVGAGI. The CDR3 extends over 14 amino acids. Trimming removed 2 bases at V and 8 bases at J, with 10 bases between. The CDR3 sequence: CASSYGTAYSPLHF. The CDR3 DNA is TGTGCCAGCAGTTACGGGACGGCCTATTCACCCCTCCACTTT.

The rearrangement uses TRBV27 and TRBJ2-5, with 8 bases fitting TRBD2. V dropped 4 bases and J dropped 4; count of bases not matched to a gene: 5. Germline values: CDR1 MNHEY, CDR2 SMNVEV (reference sequence). This CDR3 contains 14 residues. CDR3: CASSSAGAGETQYF. In DNA form, the CDR3 reads TGTGCCAGCAGTTCAGCGGGAGCAGGAGAGACCCAGTACTTC.

The chain couples TRBV6-5 to TRBJ1-1; no definite D call. The V end was cut by 3 bases, the J end by 0 bases, with 8 bases between. CDR1 is MNHEY and CDR2 is SVGAGI in the germline V gene. The length of the CDR3 is 14 residues. CDR3 nucleotides: TGTGCCAGCAGTTATGGCGGGATGAACACTGAAGCTTTCTTT. Translated: CASSYGGMNTEAFF.

This clonotype was counted a few times. The gene calls are TRBV5-1 and TRBJ2-7; the D gene is possibly TRBD2 (6 bases). Germline assignment: CDR1 SGHRS and CDR2 YFSETQ. The CDR3 is 13 amino acids. The V gene lost 5 bases and the J gene lost 3 bases, with 12 bases spanning the gap. CDR3 nucleotides: TGCGCCAGCAGTCAAGCGGGTCTCTACGAGCAGTACTTC. It translates to CASSQAGLYEQYF.

This clonotype turned up a few times. This chain joins TRBV7-3 and TRBJ1-1, with D unresolved. Trimming took off 2 bases at V and 0 bases at J, with 10 bases between the two ends. The germline V gene encodes CDR1 SGHTA and CDR2 FQGTGA. This CDR3 is 15 amino acids long. The CDR3 nucleotides are TGTGCCAGCAGCTTAGTGGGGAGTATGAACACTGAAGCTTTCTTT. It yields the protein CASSLVGSMNTEAFF.

This clonotype was detected many times. The rearrangement joins TRBV2 to TRBJ1-1, with D perhaps TRBD1 (5 bases). CDR3 length: 13 amino acids. V dropped 3 bases and J dropped 5 bases, with 10 bases sitting between them. Germline V gene data show CDR1 as SNHLY and CDR2 as FYNNEI. The chain's CDR3 is CASSERGMTEAFF. The DNA for the CDR3 is TGTGCCAGCAGTGAGAGGGGTATGACTGAAGCTTTCTTT.

V is TRBV5-1 and J is TRBJ2-2, with a possible D match to TRBD2 (6 bases). The CDR3 loop spans 14 amino acids. Germline V lookup: CDR1 SGHRS, CDR2 YFSETQ. Trimming removed 0 bases from V and 7 bases from J, with 10 bases in between. The CDR3: CASSLALAIGELFF. The CDR3 nucleotides are TGCGCCAGCAGCTTGGCACTAGCAATCGGGGAGCTGTTTTTT.

J is TRBJ1-4 and V is TRBV12-3 or TRBV12-4; D gene uncertain. Trimming stripped 6 bases from V and 4 bases from J, with 9 bases between. The CDR3 runs to 13 residues. As DNA, the CDR3 is TGTGCCAGCAGGGAGTGGAATAATGAAAAACTGTTTTTT. Translating gives CASREWNNEKLFF.

The table lists this clonotype with many counts. This rearrangement joins TRBV5-5 to TRBJ1-5, with D unclear. The ends were cut back, 4 bases at V and 0 bases at J, with 14 bases in the middle. The germline CDR1 and CDR2 sequences are SGHKS and YYEKEE (reference sequence). The CDR3 spans 16 residues. CDR3 sequence reads: CASSTQHLYSNQPQHF. The DNA of the CDR3 is TGTGCCAGCAGCACCCAGCACCTTTATAGCAATCAGCCCCAGCATTTT.

A few counts support this clonotype. The chain employs TRBV7-9 and TRBJ2-5; D could derive from TRBD1 or TRBD2 (5 bases each). Deletions cut 8 bases from V and 1 base from J, with 17 bases between. CDR1 is SEHNR and CDR2 is FQNEAQ in the germline V gene (reference sequence). This CDR3 comprises 15 residues. CDR3 coding DNA: TGTGCCAGCGGCGGTGTGGGGGAGCCCCAAGAGACCCAGTACTTC. Its translation: CASGGVGEPQETQYF. Supplemented by reference TRBV7-9 and TRBJ2-5, the full variable domain reads DTGVSQNPRHKITKRGQNVTFRCDPISEHNRLYWYRQTLGQGPEFLTYFQNEAQLEKSRLLSDRFSAERPKGSFSTLEIQRTEQGDSAMYLCASGGVGEPQETQYFGPGTRLLVL.

This clonotype turned up a few times. The V and J genes are TRBV10-3 and TRBJ1-2, with 9 bases lining up with TRBD1. With 4 bases clipped from V and 8 bases from J, the junction kept 8 bases outside the gene matches. This CDR3 spans 14 amino acids. Germline loops: CDR1 ENHRY, CDR2 SYGVKD. CDR3 sequence reads: CAISGTGGGEGYTF. CDR3 DNA: TGTGCCATCAGTGGAACAGGGGGCGGGGAAGGCTACACCTTC.

The V call is TRBV5-1, the J call TRBJ1-2, with D perhaps matching TRBD1 (6 bases). CDR3 size: 15 residues. Trimming pared 3 bases from V and 4 bases from J, leaving 16 bases between. CDR1 is SGHRS, CDR2 YFSETQ, per germline. This CDR3 is CASSSSLAGAYGYTF. The CDR3 DNA is TGCGCCAGCAGCTCGAGCCTGGCAGGGGCCTATGGCTACACCTTC.

This clonotype was found many times. The chain uses TRBV3-1 and TRBJ1-2; no clear D. CDR3 length equals 11 residues. CDR1 and CDR2 (germline): LGHDT, YNNKEL (reference sequence). V gave up 6 bases and J gave up 10 bases, with 12 bases separating them. CDR3 coding DNA: TGTGCCAGCAGAGCGGGAGTTGTCTACACCTTC. As protein: CASRAGVVYTF.

This clonotype appeared a few times. The DNA of the CDR3 is TGTGCCATCAGTGAGACGGGGGCGGACACTGAAGCTTTCTTT. It yields the protein CAISETGADTEAFF. V and J are TRBV10-3 and TRBJ1-1; TRBD1 is a possible D gene (6 bases). The CDR3 consists of 14 residues. V was cut by 2 bases and J by 3 bases, with 10 bases left in between. The germline V gene encodes CDR1 ENHRY and CDR2 SYGVKD.

This clonotype was observed at least ten times. The chain combines TRBV7-6 with TRBJ1-6; unclear D gene. The CDR3 is 13 amino acids. Trimming left V 0 bases short and J 8 bases short, with 5 bases between. CDR1 and CDR2 (germline): SGHVS, FNYEAQ. The CDR3 sequence is CASSLAYDSPLHF. CDR3 DNA sequence: TGTGCCAGCAGCTTAGCTTACGATTCACCCCTCCACTTT.

This clonotype was observed at least ten times. V usage is TRBV29-1 and J usage is TRBJ2-5; perhaps D is TRBD1 or TRBD2 (5 bases each). Trimming removed 6 bases at V and 7 bases at J, with 12 bases between. CDR3 length: 11 amino acids. In germline, CDR1 is SQVTM, CDR2 ANQGSEA. The CDR3 nucleotides are TGCAGCGTCGCCAATGGGGGGACCCAGTACTTC. Protein sequence: CSVANGGTQYF.

The chain links TRBV20-1 to TRBJ1-2; perhaps TRBD1 as D (5 bases). The V gene's germline CDR1 is DFQATT and CDR2 SNEGSKA (reference sequence). The V end lost 8 bases, the J end lost 2 bases, and 9 bases lay between the germline ends. CDR3 size: 11 residues. CDR3 in DNA: TGCAGTACGACAGCAAACTATGGCTACACCTTC. Translation gives CSTTANYGYTF.

The rearrangement links TRBV15 to TRBJ1-4; no clear D. The germline V gene has CDR1 LNHNV and CDR2 YYDKDF (reference sequence). Deletions cut 1 base from V and 8 bases from J, with 11 bases between. This CDR3 has 14 residues. As DNA, the CDR3 is TGTGCCACCAGCAGAGGGAGGGATGGAGAAAAACTGTTTTTT. Protein: CATSRGRDGEKLFF.

The genes are TRBV5-1 and TRBJ2-5, with TRBD2 matching 9 bases. The CDR3 length is 15 residues. Germline V gene sequence: CDR1 SGHRS, CDR2 YFSETQ. The junction had 7 bases not matched to a gene; V was cut back by 3 bases and J by 4 bases. The CDR3 spells CASSSAGTSRETQYF. The CDR3 nucleotides read TGCGCCAGCAGCTCCGCCGGGACTAGCAGAGAGACCCAGTACTTC. Drawing the rest from reference TRBV5-1 and TRBJ2-5, the complete variable domain is KAGVTQTPRYLIKTRGQQVTLSCSPISGHRSVSWYQQTPGQGLQFLFEYFSETQRNKGNFPGRFSGRQFSNSRSEMNVSTLELGDSALYLCASSSAGTSRETQYFGPGTRLLVL.

This clonotype was counted between two and nine times. The V call is TRBV24-1, the J call TRBJ2-5, with 10 bases fitting TRBD1. CDR1 KGHDR and CDR2 SFDVKD come from the germline V gene. Trimming cost V 3 bases and J 2 bases; bases outside gene matches: 5. The CDR3 length is 16 residues. The DNA of the CDR3 is TGTGCCACCAGTGATCCTGGGGACAGGGGACAAGAGACCCAGTACTTC. It translates to CATSDPGDRGQETQYF.

The DNA of the CDR3 is TGTGCCAGCAGCCACGGACAGGAAGAGACCCAGTACTTC. Protein: CASSHGQEETQYF. The V call is TRBV7-2, the J call TRBJ2-5; 7 positions agree with TRBD1. The trim removed 5 bases at V and 3 bases at J, leaving 3 bases unmatched. Germline V gene lookup returns CDR1 SGHTA and CDR2 FQGNSA. This CDR3 contains 13 residues.

V gene TRBV7-9 combines with J gene TRBJ1-2; D is unclear. Germline-derived CDR1 and CDR2 are SEHNR and FQNEAQ (reference sequence). This CDR3 is 14 amino acids long. V lost 0 bases and J lost 4, with 9 bases in between. The CDR3 DNA reads TGTGCCAGCAGCTTAGCCTCCAATGCCTATGGCTACACCTTC. Its translation is CASSLASNAYGYTF. The complete variable domain, with remaining parts taken from reference TRBV7-9 and TRBJ1-2, reads DTGVSQNPRHKITKRGQNVTFRCDPISEHNRLYWYRQTLGQGPEFLTYFQNEAQLEKSRLLSDRFSAERPKGSFSTLEIQRTEQGDSAMYLCASSLASNAYGYTFGSGTRLTVV.

The rearrangement links TRBV28 to TRBJ1-5; no clear D gene. In germline, CDR1 is MDHEN, CDR2 SYDVKM. This CDR3 is built from 15 residues. V lost 5 bases to trimming and J lost 2 bases, with 13 bases between them. CDR3 DNA sequence: TGTGCCAGCAGTGGACCCACCCGGGGCAATCAGCCCCAGCATTTT. It translates to CASSGPTRGNQPQHF. The variable domain in full, completed from reference TRBV28 and TRBJ1-5, reads DVKVTQSSRYLVKRTGEKVFLECVQDMDHENMFWYRQDPGLGLRLIYFSYDVKMKEKGDIPEGYSVSREKKERFSLILESASTNQTSMYLCASSGPTRGNQPQHFGDGTRLSIL.

There are a few counts of this clonotype. The rearrangement uses TRBV6-2 or TRBV6-3 and TRBJ2-5; D is possibly TRBD1 (6 bases). The V end was cut by 5 bases, the J end by 2 bases, with 18 bases between. The CDR3 totals 16 residues. CDR1 MNHEY and CDR2 SVGEGT come from the germline V gene. The CDR3 DNA follows: TGTGCCAGCAGTGCCCCCCCGGCCGGGACACAAGAGACCCAGTACTTC. It codes for CASSAPPAGTQETQYF.

CDR3 in amino acids: CASSIPLRTGRETQYF. DNA for the CDR3: TGTGCCAGCAGTATCCCATTAAGGACAGGGAGAGAGACCCAGTACTTC. The chain employs TRBV7-9 and TRBJ2-5, with 8 bases that match TRBD1. The CDR3 contains 16 residues. V trimming: 6 bases; J trimming: 4 bases; junction bases outside the gene matches: 13. Germline CDR1 and CDR2: SEHNR and FQNEAQ (reference sequence). The whole variable domain, filled in from reference TRBV7-9 and TRBJ2-5, reads DTGVSQNPRHKITKRGQNVTFRCDPISEHNRLYWYRQTLGQGPEFLTYFQNEAQLEKSRLLSDRFSAERPKGSFSTLEIQRTEQGDSAMYLCASSIPLRTGRETQYFGPGTRLLVL.